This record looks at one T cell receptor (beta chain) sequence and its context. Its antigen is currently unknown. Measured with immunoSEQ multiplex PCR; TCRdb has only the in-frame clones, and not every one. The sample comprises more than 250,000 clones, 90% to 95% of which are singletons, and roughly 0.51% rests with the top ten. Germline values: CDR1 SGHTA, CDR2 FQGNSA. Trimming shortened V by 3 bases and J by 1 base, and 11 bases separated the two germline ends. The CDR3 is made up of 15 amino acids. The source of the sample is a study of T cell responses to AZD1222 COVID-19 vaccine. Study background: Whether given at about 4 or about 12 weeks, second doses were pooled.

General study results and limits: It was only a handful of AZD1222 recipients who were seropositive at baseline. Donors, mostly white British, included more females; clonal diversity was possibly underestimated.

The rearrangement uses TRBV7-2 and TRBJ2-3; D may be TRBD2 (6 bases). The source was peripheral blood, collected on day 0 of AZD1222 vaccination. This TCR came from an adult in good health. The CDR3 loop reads CASSFPGGGTDTQYF. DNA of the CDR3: TGTGCCAGCAGCTTTCCCGGCGGGGGCACAGATACGCAGTATTTT.